This T cell receptor beta chain appears in the sequencing data of a study of shared clonotypes between healthy human individuals. The CDR3 has 14 residues. V lost 0 bases and J lost 7, with 13 bases in between. The germline V gene has CDR1 SGHTA and CDR2 FQGNSA. Donors, without exception, were Caucasian adults residing in Nashville, Tennessee. From CD4+ cells came CD45RA+ naive and CD45RA-negative memory subsets. In its sample, this clone was seen once. Sorted-subset replicate PCR reactions contained 200 ng DNA, corresponding to some 30,000 T cell genomes. Assay: immunoSEQ multiplex PCR; the TCRdb copy retains only in-frame clones and omits some. The table records 1.4 million to 1.5 million clones, roughly 96% of them present only once.

V gene TRBV7-2 combines with J gene TRBJ2-7, with a tentative D call TRBD1 (5 bases). Input material: naive CD4+ T cells sorted from blood. Sample subset: CD45RA+ positively selected. The source is a man under 40 in good health. CDR3 in DNA: TGTGCCAGCAGCTTAGCGTGGGGCGGCTCAGAGCAGTACTTC. It translates to CASSLAWGGSEQYF.